Below are 7 T cell receptor beta chains sequenced from a single sample in a study of blood T cells in healthy people across ages. Sample-barcoded 5' priming and a J-beta primer mix drove a second PCR of roughly 6 to 12 cycles. TCRdb recomputed calls from the 5' RACE reads with MiXCR, one row per CDR3 protein. The data contain hundreds of thousands of distinct CDR3 sequences, approximately 49% of them singletons. Sequencing was done on a sample of blood. The receptors were gathered from a man younger than 45 in good health.

This chain links TRBV20-1 with TRBJ2-1, with 8 bases lining up with TRBD1. There are 15 residues in the CDR3. Germline V gene lookup returns CDR1 DFQATT and CDR2 SNEGSKA (reference sequence). Losses at the gene ends were 1 base for V and 10 bases for J; bases not matched to a gene: 12. The CDR3 loop reads CSARVVSGGFIEQFF. CDR3 coding DNA: TGCAGTGCTAGAGTGGTGTCAGGGGGCTTTATAGAGCAGTTCTTC.

The chain is built from TRBV20-1 and TRBJ2-7; 7 bases agree with TRBD1. V was pared by 4 bases and J by 2 bases, with 11 bases of the junction left unmatched. This CDR3 is built from 15 residues. Germline V gene sequence: CDR1 DFQATT, CDR2 SNEGSKA (reference sequence). CDR3 nucleotide sequence: TGCAGTGCTACCCAACTACAGGGGCGCACCTACGAGCAGTACTTC. Residues: CSATQLQGRTYEQYF.

The chain links TRBV5-1 to TRBJ2-5, with TRBD2 as a possible D gene (6 bases). Germline CDR1 and CDR2: SGHRS and YFSETQ. V dropped 0 bases and J dropped 2 bases, with 11 bases sitting between them. The CDR3 runs 15 residues. In DNA, the CDR3 is TGCGCCAGCAGCTTGGGTGGAGGGGAACAAGAGACCCAGTACTTC. Amino acids: CASSLGGGEQETQYF.

This clonotype occurred a few times. CDR3 nucleotides: TGCAGTGCTAGCGCCGGGAACTATGGCTACACCTTC. Its protein is CSASAGNYGYTF. V usage is TRBV20-1 and J usage is TRBJ1-2, with unresolved D. Germline-derived CDR1 and CDR2 are DFQATT and SNEGSKA (reference sequence). V lost 3 bases and J lost 2, with 7 bases in between. The CDR3 is 12 residues long.

This clonotype was counted only a few times. The J gene is TRBJ2-7, the V gene TRBV12-3 or TRBV12-4; tentative D call: TRBD1 (6 bases). Trimming stripped 8 bases from V and 2 bases from J, with 19 bases between. The CDR3 is 15 residues long. The CDR3 sequence is CASVSVGHGTYEQYF. CDR3 DNA sequence: TGTGCCAGCGTTTCTGTGGGACACGGTACCTACGAGCAGTACTTC.

In its sample, this clonotype was seen a few times. The rearrangement links TRBV29-1 to TRBJ2-5; D is uncertain. V was shortened by 3 bases and J by 2 bases, with 7 bases between the two germline ends. This CDR3 is 12 amino acids long. Germline lookup yields CDR1 SQVTM and CDR2 ANQGSEA. CDR3 DNA: TGCAGCGTTGAGGAGATTCAAGAGACCCAGTACTTC. Its protein product is CSVEEIQETQYF.

There are a few counts of this clonotype. V usage is TRBV29-1 and J usage is TRBJ1-2; 8 bases match TRBD1. In germline, CDR1 is SQVTM, CDR2 ANQGSEA. The CDR3 runs 12 residues. V lost 3 bases and J lost 7; bases outside the gene matches: 4. The CDR3 spells CSVDRGLGGYTF. The CDR3 DNA sequence: TGCAGCGTTGACAGGGGGCTGGGTGGCTACACCTTC.